One and the same sample provided the 15 T cell receptor beta chains below, sequenced in a study of immune evolution from preneoplasia to lung adenocarcinoma. The method was immunoSEQ multiplex PCR; TCRdb's version includes in-frame clones alone and lacks a portion of them. The top ten clones hold 7.6% of a sample with about 4,600 clones, 70% to 85% of them seen once. Input material: FFPE adjacent normal lung tissue. The receptor set was obtained from a person between 55 and 80 years old with lung adenocarcinoma.

Written as DNA, the CDR3 is TGTGCCAGCAGCTTGGCGCGGGATAGGGCCTACGAGCAGTACTTC. This translates into CASSLARDRAYEQYF. This chain uses TRBV5-6 with TRBJ2-7; D may be TRBD2 (6 bases). The ends were cut back, 0 bases at V and 2 bases at J, with 12 bases in the middle. The CDR3 is 15 amino acids. CDR1 SGHDT and CDR2 YYEEEE come from the germline V gene.

V and J are TRBV27 and TRBJ1-4; 8 positions agree with TRBD1. The germline CDR1 and CDR2 sequences are MNHEY and SMNVEV (reference sequence). The length of the CDR3 is 14 residues. V shed 4 bases, J shed 6 bases, and the junction held 4 bases outside the gene matches. The CDR3 loop is CASSSTGADEKLFF. CDR3 DNA: TGTGCCAGCAGTTCGACAGGGGCTGATGAAAAACTGTTTTTT. Together with reference TRBV27 and TRBJ1-4, the CDR3 gives the full variable domain: EAQVTQNPRYLITVTGKKLTVTCSQNMNHEYMSWYRQDPGLGLRQIYYSMNVEVTDKGDVPEGYKVSRKEKRNFPLILESPSPNQTSLYFCASSSTGADEKLFFGSGTQLSVL.

This chain uses TRBV11-1 with TRBJ1-1, with D perhaps matching TRBD1 (5 bases). Germline V lookup: CDR1 SGHAT, CDR2 FQDESV (reference sequence). Trimming took 10 bases from V and 5 from J, leaving 20 bases between them. CDR3 length: 14 residues. The CDR3 here is CATSRQTKGTEAFF. As DNA, the CDR3 is TGTGCCACATCCCGACAGACTAAGGGGACTGAAGCTTTCTTT.

The chain couples TRBV4-1 to TRBJ2-7; tentatively, D is TRBD2 (5 bases). The germline CDR1 and CDR2 sequences are MGHRA and YSYEKL. The germline V and J ends were trimmed by 0 bases and 3 bases, with 12 bases remaining between them. The CDR3 length is 15 residues. The CDR3 reads CASSQDQQGSYEQYF. CDR3 sequence (DNA): TGCGCCAGCAGCCAAGATCAGCAAGGGAGCTACGAGCAGTACTTC.

The rearrangement joins TRBV7-9 to TRBJ1-1, with D unresolved. With 7 bases removed from V and 5 bases from J, the gap between germline ends came to 11 bases. The CDR3 has 12 amino acids. Germline V gene lookup returns CDR1 SEHNR and CDR2 FQNEAQ (reference sequence). CDR3 amino acids: CASTPGITEAFF. DNA of the CDR3: TGTGCCAGCACTCCGGGAATTACTGAAGCTTTCTTT.

Only a few counts were recorded for this clone. This chain uses TRBV5-4 with TRBJ1-1; 7 positions agree with TRBD1. This CDR3 is built from 15 residues. V shed 2 bases and J 2 bases; nucleotides not matched to a gene: 6. Germline V gene sequence: CDR1 SGHNT, CDR2 YYREEE (reference sequence). The CDR3, as DNA: TGTGCCAGCAGCTTTAGAGGGGGCCGCAACACTGAAGCTTTCTTT. It translates to CASSFRGGRNTEAFF.

The chain recombines TRBV4-2 with TRBJ2-7; weak D call: TRBD2 (6 bases). The V gene lost 4 bases and the J gene lost 2 bases, with 12 bases spanning the gap. This CDR3 contains 14 residues. Per germline, CDR1 LGHNA and CDR2 YNFKEQ. The CDR3 nucleotides read TGTGCCAGCAGCCGCGGGGCAGGCCCCTACGAGCAGTACTTC. Protein product: CASSRGAGPYEQYF.

This clone ranks as large (0.1 to 1%). The rearrangement joins TRBV2 to TRBJ2-1; 8 bases fit TRBD2. J gave up 3 bases and V 6 bases, and 7 bases lay outside the gene matches. The CDR3 is 15 residues long. The germline gives CDR1 SNHLY, CDR2 FYNNEI. The CDR3 reads CASSTGTSFYNEQFF. The CDR3 bases are TGTGCCAGCAGCACCGGGACTAGTTTCTACAATGAGCAGTTCTTC. The complete variable domain, with remaining parts taken from reference TRBV2 and TRBJ2-1, reads EPEVTQTPSHQVTQMGQEVILRCVPISNHLYFYWYRQILGQKVEFLVSFYNNEISEKSEIFDDQFSVERPDGSNFTLKIRSTKLEDSAMYFCASSTGTSFYNEQFFGPGTRLTVL.

In its sample, this clone was seen a few times. V and J are TRBV29-1 and TRBJ2-7; possibly TRBD1 for D (5 bases). CDR3 size: 12 residues. Trimming removed 3 bases at V and 5 bases at J, with 11 bases between. Looked up from germline, CDR1 is SQVTM and CDR2 is ANQGSEA. CDR3 nucleotide sequence: TGCAGCGTTGATAGGTCAGGGAACGAGCAGTACTTC. It encodes CSVDRSGNEQYF.

The V gene is TRBV28, the J gene TRBJ1-1, with TRBD1 identical over 9 bases. This CDR3 region has 13 residues. J gave up 8 bases and V 6 bases, and 7 bases lay outside the gene matches. Per germline, CDR1 MDHEN and CDR2 SYDVKM. The chain's CDR3 is CASRWTGEAEAFF. The CDR3 DNA is TGTGCCAGCAGGTGGACAGGGGAGGCCGAAGCTTTCTTT.

The V call is TRBV28, the J call TRBJ2-5, with D perhaps given as TRBD1 or TRBD2 (5 bases each). The CDR3 has 15 residues. Deletions cut 5 bases from V and 3 bases from J, with 16 bases between. Germline CDR1 and CDR2: MDHEN and SYDVKM. CDR3 DNA sequence: TGTGCCAGCAGTGGGGGTGGTCAGAGGGAAGAGACCCAGTACTTC. This gives the protein CASSGGGQREETQYF. The full variable domain, rest sourced from reference TRBV28 and TRBJ2-5, is DVKVTQSSRYLVKRTGEKVFLECVQDMDHENMFWYRQDPGLGLRLIYFSYDVKMKEKGDIPEGYSVSREKKERFSLILESASTNQTSMYLCASSGGGQREETQYFGPGTRLLVL.

This clone showed up just once. The V gene is TRBV9, the J gene TRBJ2-3; tentatively, D is TRBD2 (6 bases). Trimming cost V 0 bases and J 0 bases, with 14 bases left between them. From germline, CDR1 is SGDLS and CDR2 YYNGEE. This CDR3 is 17 amino acids long. Here the CDR3 DNA reads TGTGCCAGCAGCGTAGAGGGAGGAGATTCTAGCACAGATACGCAGTATTTT. This gives the protein CASSVEGGDSSTDTQYF.

V gene TRBV19 combines with J gene TRBJ2-3; tentative D call: TRBD2 (5 bases). Between the trimmed V and J ends, which lost 5 bases and 8 bases, there was a span of 14 bases. In germline, CDR1 is LNHDA, CDR2 SQIVND (reference sequence). This CDR3 comprises 13 residues. CDR3 sequence (DNA): TGTGCCAGTAGTGCCCGGGGTGCGGGTACGCAGTATTTT. Encoded protein: CASSARGAGTQYF.

This chain uses TRBV7-3 with TRBJ2-2; 7 nucleotides line up with TRBD2. V dropped 2 bases and J dropped 6; count of bases not matched to a gene: 9. The CDR3 sequence is 16 residues long. Germline V gene data show CDR1 as SGHTA and CDR2 as FQGTGA. The CDR3, as DNA: TGTGCCAGCAGCTTATCTAGCGGTCGTGGGGCCGGGGAGCTGTTTTTT. Translated, it gives CASSLSSGRGAGELFF.

The rearrangement joins TRBV9 to TRBJ1-6, with D possibly TRBD1 on 5 matching bases. This CDR3 has 14 residues. Germline V gene lookup returns CDR1 SGDLS and CDR2 YYNGEE. The V end lost 4 bases, the J end lost 5 bases, and 10 bases lay between the germline ends. The CDR3 sequence is CASSTTGDNSPLHF. CDR3 sequence (DNA): TGTGCCAGCAGCACAACAGGAGATAATTCACCCCTCCACTTT.